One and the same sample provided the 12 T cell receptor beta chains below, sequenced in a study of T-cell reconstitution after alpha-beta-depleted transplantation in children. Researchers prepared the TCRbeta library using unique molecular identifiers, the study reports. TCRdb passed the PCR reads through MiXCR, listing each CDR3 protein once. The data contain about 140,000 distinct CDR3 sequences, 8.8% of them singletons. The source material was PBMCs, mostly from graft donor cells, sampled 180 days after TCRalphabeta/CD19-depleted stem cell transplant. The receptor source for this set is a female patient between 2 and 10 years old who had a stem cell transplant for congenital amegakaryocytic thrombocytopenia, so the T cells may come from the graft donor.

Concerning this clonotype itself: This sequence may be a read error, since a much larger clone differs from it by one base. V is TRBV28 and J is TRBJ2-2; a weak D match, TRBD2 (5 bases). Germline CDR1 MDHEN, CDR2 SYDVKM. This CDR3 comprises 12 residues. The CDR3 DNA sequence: TGTGCCAGCAGCCTCCCGACCGGGGAGCCGTTTTTT. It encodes CASSLPTGEPFF.

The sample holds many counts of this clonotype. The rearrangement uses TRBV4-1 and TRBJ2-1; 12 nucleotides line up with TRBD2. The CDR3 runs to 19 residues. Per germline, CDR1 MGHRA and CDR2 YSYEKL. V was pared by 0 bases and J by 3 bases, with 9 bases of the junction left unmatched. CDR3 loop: CASSQDLAGGLTNYNEQFF. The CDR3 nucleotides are TGCGCCAGCAGCCAAGATCTAGCGGGGGGGCTAACGAACTACAATGAGCAGTTCTTC.

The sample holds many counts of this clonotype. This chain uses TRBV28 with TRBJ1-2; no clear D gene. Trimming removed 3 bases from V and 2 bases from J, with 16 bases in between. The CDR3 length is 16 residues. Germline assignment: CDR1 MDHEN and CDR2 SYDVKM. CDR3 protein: CASSFGRAAGNYGYTF. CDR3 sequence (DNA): TGTGCCAGCAGTTTTGGACGGGCCGCTGGAAACTATGGCTACACCTTC.

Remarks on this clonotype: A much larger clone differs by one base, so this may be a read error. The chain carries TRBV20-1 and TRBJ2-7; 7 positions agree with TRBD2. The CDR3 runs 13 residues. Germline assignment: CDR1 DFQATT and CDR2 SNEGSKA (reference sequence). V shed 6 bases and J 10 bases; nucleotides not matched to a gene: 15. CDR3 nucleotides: TGCAGTGCCTTCGGGACTATCGGGAGCGACCAGTACTTC. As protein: CSAFGTIGSDQYF.

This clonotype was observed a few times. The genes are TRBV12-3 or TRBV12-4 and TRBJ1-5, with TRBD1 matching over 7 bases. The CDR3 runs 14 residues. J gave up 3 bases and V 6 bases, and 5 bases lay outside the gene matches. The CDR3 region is CASSPTGINQPQHF. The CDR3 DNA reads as TGTGCCAGCAGCCCGACAGGGATCAATCAGCCCCAGCATTTT.

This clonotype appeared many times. DNA of the CDR3: TGTGCCAGCAGTTTAATTGGGACAACCTCCCTGTACGAGCAGTACTTC. Its translation is CASSLIGTTSLYEQYF. The V gene is TRBV28, the J gene TRBJ2-7, with TRBD1 as a possible D gene (6 bases). Trimming removed 2 bases at V and 4 bases at J, with 18 bases between. The CDR3 extends over 16 amino acids. In germline, CDR1 is MDHEN, CDR2 SYDVKM.

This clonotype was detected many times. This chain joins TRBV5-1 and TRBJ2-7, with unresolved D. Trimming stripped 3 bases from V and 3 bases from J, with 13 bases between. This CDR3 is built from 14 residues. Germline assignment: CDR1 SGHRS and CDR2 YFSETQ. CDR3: CASSWVGFNYEQYF. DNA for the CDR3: TGCGCCAGCAGCTGGGTCGGGTTCAACTACGAGCAGTACTTC.

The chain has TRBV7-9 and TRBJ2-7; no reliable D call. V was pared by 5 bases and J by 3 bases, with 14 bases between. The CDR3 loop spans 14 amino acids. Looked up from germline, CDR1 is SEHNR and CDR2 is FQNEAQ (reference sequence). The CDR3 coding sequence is TGTGCCAGCAGCCCGACCAGGAGCTTCTACGAGCAGTACTTC. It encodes CASSPTRSFYEQYF.

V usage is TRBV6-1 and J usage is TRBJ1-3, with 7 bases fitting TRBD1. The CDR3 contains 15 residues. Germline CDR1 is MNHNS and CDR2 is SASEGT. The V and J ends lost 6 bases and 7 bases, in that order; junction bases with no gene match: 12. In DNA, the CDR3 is TGTGCCAGCAGGCCGACAGGGACCCTTGGGAACACCATATATTTT. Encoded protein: CASRPTGTLGNTIYF.

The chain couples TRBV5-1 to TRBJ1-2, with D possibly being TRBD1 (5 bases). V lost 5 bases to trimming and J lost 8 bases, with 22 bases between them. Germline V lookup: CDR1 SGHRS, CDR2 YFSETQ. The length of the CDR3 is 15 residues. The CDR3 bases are TGCGCCAGCAGGGAAGGGACTAACCCATTCAGCGGCTACACCTTC. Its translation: CASREGTNPFSGYTF.

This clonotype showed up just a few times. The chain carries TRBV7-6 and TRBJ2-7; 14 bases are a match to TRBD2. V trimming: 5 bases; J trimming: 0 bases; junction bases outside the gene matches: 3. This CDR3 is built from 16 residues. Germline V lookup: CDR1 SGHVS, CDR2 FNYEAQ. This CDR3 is CASSQGTSGSSYEQYF. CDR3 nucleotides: TGTGCCAGCAGCCAAGGGACTAGCGGGAGCTCCTACGAGCAGTACTTC.

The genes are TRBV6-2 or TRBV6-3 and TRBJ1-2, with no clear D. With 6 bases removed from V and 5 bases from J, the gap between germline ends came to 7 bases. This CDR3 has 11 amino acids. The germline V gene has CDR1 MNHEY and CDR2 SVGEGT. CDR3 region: CASRLFYGYTF. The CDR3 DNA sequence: TGTGCCAGCAGACTATTTTATGGCTACACCTTC.